Each of the 30 T cell receptor beta chains below was sequenced from the same sample in a study of long-term antiretroviral therapy in people with HIV. The authors ran the immunoSEQ assay, v3.0, at survey level. Sequencing was performed with immunoSEQ multiplex PCR; in TCRdb, only in-frame clones are kept and a portion is missing. This table holds tens of thousands of clones, approximately 82% found once. The sample here was unsorted PBMCs, taken 0.1 years before starting antiretroviral therapy. The receptors here all came from a young man with HIV.

This chain joins TRBV19 and TRBJ1-1; weak D call: TRBD1 (5 bases). V was clipped by 5 bases and J by 1 base, with 17 bases between them. CDR3 length equals 16 residues. Germline CDR1 LNHDA, CDR2 SQIVND (reference sequence). CDR3 nucleotides: TGTGCCAGTAGTCAGTCGGGGGTTACCAGGAACACTGAAGCTTTCTTT. It translates to CASSQSGVTRNTEAFF. Complete variable domain (other parts from reference TRBV19 and TRBJ1-1): DGGITQSPKYLFRKEGQNVTLSCEQNLNHDAMYWYRQDPGQGLRLIYYSQIVNDFQKGDIAEGYSVSREKKESFPLTVTSAQKNPTAFYLCASSQSGVTRNTEAFFGQGTRLTVV.

The chain is built from TRBV6-5 and TRBJ2-7, with a tentative D call TRBD2 (5 bases). The CDR3 sequence is 15 residues long. The germline V and J ends were trimmed by 9 bases and 0 bases, with 18 bases remaining between them. In germline, CDR1 is MNHEY, CDR2 SVGAGI. CDR3: CASSLMAGSSYEQYF. The CDR3 coding sequence is TGTGCCAGTTCCCTAATGGCGGGCAGCTCCTACGAGCAGTACTTC.

The chain carries TRBV5-4 and TRBJ1-1; unclear D gene. V lost 1 base and J 7 bases, leaving 8 bases between the germline ends. The CDR3 length is 12 residues. Germline V CDR1 and CDR2: SGHNT, YYREEE (reference sequence). The CDR3 protein is CASSLSPGEAFF. The CDR3 coding sequence is TGTGCCAGCAGCTTGAGTCCGGGTGAAGCTTTCTTT.

The rearrangement uses TRBV9 and TRBJ1-3; D ambiguous. Trimming left V 3 bases short and J 6 bases short, with 7 bases between. Per germline, CDR1 SGDLS and CDR2 YYNGEE. The CDR3 is 12 residues long. As DNA, the CDR3 is TGTGCCAGCAGCGCAGACCTAAACACCATATATTTT. Protein product: CASSADLNTIYF.

V usage is TRBV7-3 and J usage is TRBJ2-1; maybe TRBD2 (6 bases). V lost 5 bases, J lost 7 bases, and 15 bases lay in between. CDR1 and CDR2 (germline): SGHTA, FQGTGA. This CDR3 has 14 amino acids. DNA of the CDR3: TGTGCCAGCAGCCCCTCCGGGAGTCGGAATGAGCAGTTCTTC. Its translation is CASSPSGSRNEQFF.

The chain uses TRBV11-2 and TRBJ2-7, with D maybe TRBD2 (6 bases). The CDR3 extends over 14 amino acids. Germline V gene sequence: CDR1 SGHAT, CDR2 FQNNGV. Trimming pared 5 bases from V and 5 bases from J, leaving 16 bases between. CDR3 coding DNA: TGTGCCAGCAGCCCTCCGGGGGTTGGGGACGAGCAGTACTTC. Translation gives CASSPPGVGDEQYF.

V gene TRBV7-2 combines with J gene TRBJ2-1; D is unresolved. Per the germline V gene, CDR1 is SGHTA and CDR2 is FQGNSA. With 2 bases removed from V and 0 bases from J, the gap between germline ends came to 8 bases. The CDR3 extends over 15 amino acids. CDR3 in DNA: TGTGCCAGCAGCTTATATTCGAGCTCCTACAATGAGCAGTTCTTC. Protein: CASSLYSSSYNEQFF.

This chain joins TRBV28 and TRBJ2-2; D gene uncertain. The CDR3 length is 16 residues. Germline lookup yields CDR1 MDHEN and CDR2 SYDVKM. V was shortened by 2 bases and J by 0 bases, with 10 bases between the two germline ends. CDR3 DNA: TGTGCCAGCAGTTTAGGTTGGCAGTCGAACACCGGGGAGCTGTTTTTT. The encoded protein is CASSLGWQSNTGELFF.

This chain's CDR3 is CASSLTRQPLRSGNTIYF. Written as DNA, the CDR3 is TGTGCCAGCAGCTTAACACGACAGCCTCTACGCTCTGGAAACACCATATATTTT. The chain employs TRBV7-9 and TRBJ1-3, with D possibly being TRBD1 (5 bases). The V gene's germline CDR1 is SEHNR and CDR2 FQNEAQ (reference sequence). V was shortened by 2 bases and J by 0 bases, with 17 bases between the two germline ends. The CDR3 runs 18 residues.

Turning to this clone: Mismatch with germline at one junction end may stem from a read error. This rearrangement joins TRBV2 to TRBJ2-1; 12 bases fit TRBD2. The CDR3 is 14 amino acids. Per germline, CDR1 SNHLY and CDR2 FYNNEI. The CDR3 DNA is TGTGCCAGCAGTCTGAAGTTTCTAGCGGGAGGGGGGGTCTTC. Encoded protein: CASSLKFLAGGGVF.

This clone was seen once. One end of the junction varies from germline; a read error may be responsible. This chain links TRBV15 with TRBJ2-1; TRBD1 might be the D (6 bases). Germline V gives CDR1 LNHNV, CDR2 YYDKDF (reference sequence). This CDR3 spans 16 amino acids. CDR3 residues: CATSRVTGQSFNEQFF. CDR3 coding DNA: TGTGCCACCAGCAGAGTGACCGGACAGTCCTTCAATGAGCAGTTCTTC. Full variable domain (rest looked up from reference TRBV15 and TRBJ2-1): DAMVIQNPRYQVTQFGKPVTLSCSQTLNHNVMYWYQQKSSQAPKLLFHYYDKDFNNEADTPDNFQSRRPNTSFCFLDIRSPGLGDTAMYLCATSRVTGQSFNEQFFGPGTRLTVL.

In the case of this clone: A junction boundary mismatches the germline segment, possibly from a read error. The V call is TRBV6-6, the J call TRBJ1-1; the match to TRBD1 covers 8 bases. Germline V CDR1 and CDR2: MNHNY, SVGAGI (reference sequence). This CDR3 comprises 16 residues. In nucleotides, the CDR3 is TGTGCCAGCAGTGACTCAGGGGGCGGGGTGAACACTGAAGCTTTCTTT. Its protein product is CASSDSGGGVNTEAFF.

This clone was observed a handful of times. The V call is TRBV28, the J call TRBJ2-7, with a tentative D call TRBD2 (5 bases). Germline V gene lookup returns CDR1 MDHEN and CDR2 SYDVKM. V dropped 8 bases and J dropped 0 bases, with 8 bases sitting between them. CDR3 length equals 12 residues. The CDR3 DNA sequence: TGTGCCAGCTGGAGGCGCTCCTACGAGCAGTACTTC. Translation gives CASWRRSYEQYF.

This clone is categorized as medium-sized (0.01 to 0.1%). This rearrangement joins TRBV7-2 to TRBJ2-5; 9 bases agree with TRBD2. There are 16 residues in the CDR3. After removal of 4 bases from V and 5 bases from J, the junction contained 11 bases not matched to a gene. The germline gives CDR1 SGHTA, CDR2 FQGNSA. CDR3 in amino acids: CASSYGLAGGPETQYF. In DNA form, the CDR3 reads TGTGCCAGCAGCTACGGTTTGGCGGGAGGGCCTGAGACCCAGTACTTC.

The rearrangement joins TRBV11-2 to TRBJ2-7; the D call may be TRBD1 or TRBD2 (5 bases each). The germline V gene has CDR1 SGHAT and CDR2 FQNNGV. The CDR3 runs to 15 residues. V was clipped by 6 bases and J by 2 bases, with 17 bases between them. The CDR3 protein is CASSLTTGATYEQYF. CDR3 bases: TGTGCCAGCAGTCTGACTACAGGCGCTACCTACGAGCAGTACTTC.

This chain links TRBV19 with TRBJ2-1; D ambiguous. The length of the CDR3 is 15 residues. V lost 1 base to trimming and J lost 0 bases, with 7 bases between them. The germline V gene encodes CDR1 LNHDA and CDR2 SQIVND (reference sequence). In DNA form, the CDR3 reads TGTGCCAGTAGTATAGGTAAGAGCTCCTACAATGAGCAGTTCTTC. Its translation: CASSIGKSSYNEQFF.

The chain joins TRBV11-3 to TRBJ2-1; 14 bases line up with TRBD2. After removal of 3 bases from V and 5 bases from J, the junction contained 9 bases not matched to a gene. Germline CDR1 SGHNT, CDR2 YENEEA. The CDR3 contains 18 residues. The CDR3 loop reads CASSFGLGLAGADNEQFF. For the CDR3, the DNA is TGTGCCAGCAGCTTCGGTTTGGGACTAGCGGGGGCGGACAATGAGCAGTTCTTC.

The chain couples TRBV19 to TRBJ1-5; 9 positions agree with TRBD1. Germline lookup yields CDR1 LNHDA and CDR2 SQIVND (reference sequence). After removal of 3 bases from V and 6 bases from J, the junction contained 6 bases not matched to a gene. The CDR3 contains 15 residues. This chain's CDR3 is CASSMIQGAVQPQHF. CDR3 nucleotides: TGTGCCAGTAGTATGATACAGGGGGCGGTTCAGCCCCAGCATTTT.

The V and J genes are TRBV15 and TRBJ1-1; TRBD1 matches at 7 bases. This CDR3 has 16 residues. The V gene end was trimmed by 0 bases and the J gene end by 2 bases; junction bases not matched to a gene: 6. Germline lookup yields CDR1 LNHNV and CDR2 YYDKDF (reference sequence). This CDR3 reads CATSRDSTGPNTEAFF. The DNA of the CDR3 is TGTGCCACCAGCAGAGATTCGACAGGGCCCAACACTGAAGCTTTCTTT.

This clone was counted once. The gene calls are TRBV5-4 and TRBJ2-1, with 9 bases identical to TRBD2. The CDR3 totals 13 residues. From germline, CDR1 is SGHNT and CDR2 YYREEE (reference sequence). J was trimmed by 8 bases and V by 7 bases; bases with no gene match: 7. The CDR3 reads CASQLAGGHEQFF. The CDR3 DNA reads TGTGCCAGCCAACTAGCGGGTGGACATGAGCAGTTCTTC.

CDR3 region: CASSFPIGDEQYF. The CDR3, as DNA: TGTGCCAGCAGCTTCCCCATTGGGGACGAGCAGTACTTC. V and J are TRBV5-5 and TRBJ2-7, with no clear D. V dropped 2 bases and J dropped 5 bases, with 11 bases sitting between them. Germline V gene lookup returns CDR1 SGHKS and CDR2 YYEKEE (reference sequence). CDR3 size: 13 residues.

The chain recombines TRBV7-2 with TRBJ2-7, with TRBD1 matching over 7 bases. The CDR3 is made up of 15 amino acids. The ends lost 1 base at V and 3 bases at J; junction bases unmatched: 6. From germline, CDR1 is SGHTA and CDR2 FQGNSA. CDR3 bases: TGTGCCAGCAGCTTAGACAGGGGAACTAGCTACGAGCAGTACTTC. Its protein product is CASSLDRGTSYEQYF.

The gene calls are TRBV2 and TRBJ2-7, with D hard to call. This CDR3 comprises 11 residues. V dropped 3 bases and J dropped 4 bases, with 4 bases sitting between them. Looked up from germline, CDR1 is SNHLY and CDR2 is FYNNEI. Here the CDR3 DNA reads TGTGCCAGCAGTGATTCTTACGAGCAGTACTTC. Its translation is CASSDSYEQYF. The whole variable domain, filled in from reference TRBV2 and TRBJ2-7, reads EPEVTQTPSHQVTQMGQEVILRCVPISNHLYFYWYRQILGQKVEFLVSFYNNEISEKSEIFDDQFSVERPDGSNFTLKIRSTKLEDSAMYFCASSDSYEQYFGPGTRLTVT.

The chain links TRBV6-1 to TRBJ2-3; 7 bases line up with TRBD2. The CDR3 is 13 amino acids. J lost 5 bases, V lost 4 bases, and 3 bases had no gene match. Per germline, CDR1 MNHNS and CDR2 SASEGT. CDR3: CASSAGLEDTQYF. In DNA form, the CDR3 reads TGTGCCAGCAGTGCTGGACTAGAAGATACGCAGTATTTT.

The chain has TRBV15 and TRBJ1-4; TRBD1 aligns across 11 bases. Germline V gene data show CDR1 as LNHNV and CDR2 as YYDKDF (reference sequence). The CDR3 loop spans 15 amino acids. V trimming: 6 bases; J trimming: 7 bases; junction bases outside the gene matches: 7. CDR3 protein: CATRPGTGGTEKLFF. As DNA, the CDR3 is TGTGCCACCAGACCCGGGACAGGGGGAACTGAAAAACTGTTTTTT.

The genes are TRBV27 and TRBJ2-7; no firm D call. V was pared by 8 bases and J by 1 base, with 9 bases between. The CDR3 has 12 residues. Germline CDR1 MNHEY, CDR2 SMNVEV (reference sequence). The CDR3 loop reads CASGSGSYEQYF. In nucleotides, the CDR3 is TGTGCCAGCGGATCGGGTTCCTACGAGCAGTACTTC.

The chain carries TRBV7-3 and TRBJ1-1, with D possibly TRBD1 on 5 matching bases. The CDR3 has 15 amino acids. Trimming cost V 1 base and J 4 bases, with 13 bases left between them. The germline CDR1 and CDR2 sequences are SGHTA and FQGTGA. The chain's CDR3 is CASSLIGGEATEAFF. DNA for the CDR3: TGTGCCAGCAGCTTAATTGGAGGGGAGGCCACTGAAGCTTTCTTT.

This chain links TRBV25-1 with TRBJ1-6; TRBD1 matches 10 bases. The CDR3 loop spans 15 amino acids. J lost 4 bases, V lost 4 bases, and 1 base had no gene match. Germline V gene data show CDR1 as MGHDK and CDR2 as SYGVNS. CDR3 in DNA: TGTGCCAGCAGTGGACAGGGGGCTTATAATTCACCCCTCCACTTT. This codes for CASSGQGAYNSPLHF.

The chain uses TRBV9 and TRBJ2-2; TRBD1 agrees at 10 bases. Germline V gives CDR1 SGDLS, CDR2 YYNGEE. The CDR3 extends over 16 amino acids. J was trimmed by 5 bases and V by 4 bases; bases with no gene match: 8. The CDR3, as DNA: TGTGCCAGCAGCTCAGGACAGGGGGTAGGAACCGGGGAGCTGTTTTTT. Translated, it gives CASSSGQGVGTGELFF.

The V gene is TRBV5-5, the J gene TRBJ1-1; D gene uncertain. V was clipped by 2 bases and J by 0 bases, with 5 bases between them. Germline V gene data show CDR1 as SGHKS and CDR2 as YYEKEE (reference sequence). The CDR3 loop spans 13 amino acids. The CDR3 coding sequence is TGTGCCAGCAGCTTCGGGATGAACACTGAAGCTTTCTTT. It translates to CASSFGMNTEAFF.